The rows below give T cell receptor beta chains drawn from one sample of a study of OX40 agonist ivuxolimab in advanced cancers. Sequencing used immunoSEQ multiplex PCR; TCRdb keeps in-frame clones, though not all of them. The repertoire consists of some 69,000 clones, with roughly 87% occurring once and the leading ten covering 4%. The sequencing here drew on CD4+ or CD8+ T cells sorted from blood, taken in a trial of the OX40 agonist ivuxolimab. These TCRs come from an adult with an advanced solid tumor such as melanoma, head and neck, liver or kidney cancer. CDR3s leave out the opening cysteine and the closing phenylalanine or tryptophan. Each record gives: CDR3 length, V gene, CDR3 protein.

14 | TRBV2 | ASSVMGRASTDTQY
12 | TRBV28 | ASSLERGNSPLH
12 | TRBV5-3 | ARSLCGRAHEQY
13 | TRBV9 | ASSVAREGLNEQF
15 | TRBV18 | ASSLIKTSQWADTQY
12 | TRBV9 | ASSVRYSGNTIY
14 | TRBV28 | ASCPRPGHYGETQY
11 | TRBV7-9 | ASSLDWGSEQF
15 | TRBV11-3 | ASSLGPPGGGTGELF
12 | TRBV5-1 | ASSLEQGSDTQY
13 | TRBV27 | ASSLSFRGTDTQY